One and the same sample provided the 23 T cell receptor beta chains below, sequenced in a study of T-cell memory formation after mild COVID-19. TCRdb reanalysed the 5' RACE reads using MiXCR and keeps one entry per CDR3 protein. The profile shows about 430,000 distinct CDR3 sequences, 20% to 25% of them singletons. The sample comprised PBMCs or a T cell subset sorted from them (not recorded which). The receptor source for this set is an adult woman who had mild COVID-19 (a few samples of this study predate the infection). Cell type and time point are not known.

This clonotype was counted between two and nine times. The chain recombines TRBV4-3 with TRBJ2-3, with D perhaps matching TRBD2 (6 bases). The CDR3 length is 15 residues. V was trimmed by 2 bases and J by 0 bases, leaving 9 bases between them. In germline, CDR1 is LGHNA, CDR2 YSLEER. The CDR3 DNA sequence: TGCGCCAGCAGCCAACGGGACTCTAGCACAGATACGCAGTATTTT. It codes for CASSQRDSSTDTQYF.

This clonotype has a handful of counts. The rearrangement joins TRBV6-2 or TRBV6-3 to TRBJ2-4, with D perhaps given as TRBD1 or TRBD2 (5 bases each). Trimming left V 6 bases short and J 2 bases short, with 14 bases between. The length of the CDR3 is 15 residues. Germline V gene data show CDR1 as MNHEY and CDR2 as SVGEGT. This CDR3 reads CASSRDRLSKNIQYF. DNA of the CDR3: TGTGCCAGCAGCCGGGACCGTCTGTCCAAAAACATTCAGTACTTC.

This clonotype was counted only a few times. The chain uses TRBV5-1 and TRBJ2-4; 7 nucleotides match TRBD2. This CDR3 is 13 amino acids long. The V gene end was trimmed by 1 base and the J gene end by 9 bases; junction bases not matched to a gene: 4. Germline values: CDR1 SGHRS, CDR2 YFSETQ. The CDR3 DNA reads TGCGCCAGCAGCTTGACGGGGAGGGGCATTCAGTACTTC. Its translation: CASSLTGRGIQYF. The complete variable domain, with remaining parts taken from reference TRBV5-1 and TRBJ2-4, reads KAGVTQTPRYLIKTRGQQVTLSCSPISGHRSVSWYQQTPGQGLQFLFEYFSETQRNKGNFPGRFSGRQFSNSRSEMNVSTLELGDSALYLCASSLTGRGIQYFGAGTRLSVL.

The chain employs TRBV7-2 and TRBJ1-1; 8 bases match TRBD1. This CDR3 contains 14 residues. Per germline, CDR1 SGHTA and CDR2 FQGNSA. V shed 5 bases, J shed 1 base, and the junction held 3 bases outside the gene matches. The CDR3 DNA sequence: TGTGCCAGCAGCCGGACAGGGAAGAACACTGAAGCTTTCTTT. As protein: CASSRTGKNTEAFF.

V and J are TRBV3-1 and TRBJ2-3; 9 bases are shared with TRBD2. The CDR3 extends over 16 amino acids. Looked up from germline, CDR1 is LGHDT and CDR2 is YNNKEL (reference sequence). V gave up 2 bases and J gave up 10 bases; unmatched junction bases: 13. As DNA, the CDR3 is TGTGCCAGCAGCCAATTAGCGGGGGATATTTTGAGGGCGCAGTATTTT. Its protein product is CASSQLAGDILRAQYF.

A few counts support this clonotype. The gene calls are TRBV27 and TRBJ2-2; D possibly corresponds to TRBD2 (5 bases). Germline values: CDR1 MNHEY, CDR2 SMNVEV (reference sequence). The CDR3 runs to 13 residues. V lost 6 bases, J lost 8 bases, and 13 bases lay in between. The chain's CDR3 is CASRRVVMGELFF. The DNA for the CDR3 is TGTGCCAGCAGGAGGGTCGTGATGGGGGAGCTGTTTTTT.

This clonotype was observed a handful of times. The genes are TRBV5-1 and TRBJ2-3; 11 bases line up with TRBD2. The V and J ends lost 3 bases and 0 bases, in that order; junction bases with no gene match: 3. This CDR3 is 16 amino acids long. In germline, CDR1 is SGHRS, CDR2 YFSETQ. CDR3 sequence: CASSWGTSGSTDTQYF. The CDR3 DNA is TGCGCCAGCAGCTGGGGGACTAGCGGAAGCACAGATACGCAGTATTTT.

This clonotype showed up many times. The chain couples TRBV5-1 to TRBJ2-2; D gene uncertain. The V and J ends lost 0 bases and 4 bases respectively, with 10 bases between them. The CDR3 totals 15 residues. The germline V gene encodes CDR1 SGHRS and CDR2 YFSETQ. DNA for the CDR3: TGCGCCAGCAGCTTGGCCGGTGGTAGCACCGGGGAGCTGTTTTTT. It yields the protein CASSLAGGSTGELFF. Based on the CDR3 plus reference TRBV5-1 and TRBJ2-2, the full variable domain is KAGVTQTPRYLIKTRGQQVTLSCSPISGHRSVSWYQQTPGQGLQFLFEYFSETQRNKGNFPGRFSGRQFSNSRSEMNVSTLELGDSALYLCASSLAGGSTGELFFGEGSRLTVL.

This clonotype was seen a few times. The CDR3 DNA reads TGTGCCAGCAGTTCGTGGGAGCGCGAGCAGTTCTTC. It is translated as CASSSWEREQFF. V is TRBV6-2 or TRBV6-3 and J is TRBJ2-1, with D perhaps TRBD2 (5 bases). This CDR3 spans 12 amino acids. With 4 bases removed from V and 10 bases from J, the gap between germline ends came to 11 bases. Looked up from germline, CDR1 is MNHEY and CDR2 is SVGEGT.

V and J are TRBV20-1 and TRBJ2-7; the D is unclear. The V end lost 0 bases, the J end lost 1 base, and 4 bases lay between the germline ends. The CDR3 runs 12 residues. Germline CDR1 DFQATT, CDR2 SNEGSKA (reference sequence). The CDR3 is CSARETSYEQYF. CDR3 in DNA: TGCAGTGCTAGAGAGACTTCCTACGAGCAGTACTTC.

V gene TRBV11-2 combines with J gene TRBJ2-3; D not certain. V was trimmed by 2 bases and J by 6 bases, leaving 15 bases between them. The CDR3 extends over 15 amino acids. The germline CDR1 and CDR2 sequences are SGHAT and FQNNGV. The CDR3 here is CASSLPEGLRDTQYF. The CDR3 nucleotides read TGTGCCAGCAGCTTACCAGAAGGGTTGAGGGATACGCAGTATTTT.

This clonotype showed up just a few times. This chain uses TRBV20-1 with TRBJ2-3; 8 bases are shared with TRBD2. The CDR3 runs to 17 residues. The ends lost 3 bases at V and 0 bases at J; junction bases unmatched: 11. Germline CDR1 reads DFQATT; CDR2 reads SNEGSKA (reference sequence). The CDR3 protein is CSASTSGILTSTDTQYF. The DNA of the CDR3 is TGCAGTGCTAGTACTAGCGGAATACTTACTAGCACAGATACGCAGTATTTT.

In its sample, this clonotype was seen a few times. The J gene is TRBJ2-7, the V gene TRBV27; 8 nucleotides match TRBD1. With 5 bases clipped from V and 2 bases from J, the junction kept 5 bases outside the gene matches. Germline CDR1 MNHEY, CDR2 SMNVEV (reference sequence). The CDR3 covers 14 residues. The CDR3 nucleotides are TGTGCCAGCAGTCCATGGACAGGGACCTACGAGCAGTACTTC. Amino acids: CASSPWTGTYEQYF.

This clonotype was detected only a few times. The CDR3: CASSQETGDGTDTQYF. DNA of the CDR3: TGCGCCAGCAGCCAAGAAACGGGGGACGGCACAGATACGCAGTATTTT. V gene TRBV4-1 combines with J gene TRBJ2-3; perhaps TRBD2 as D (6 bases). This CDR3 has 16 amino acids. Per the germline V gene, CDR1 is MGHRA and CDR2 is YSYEKL. The V end lost 0 bases, the J end lost 1 base, and 11 bases lay between the germline ends.

Ten or more counts support this clonotype. The chain carries TRBV6-5 and TRBJ2-7; 8 nucleotides agree with TRBD2. CDR3 length: 16 residues. V lost 0 bases and J lost 3; bases outside the gene matches: 7. Germline V lookup: CDR1 MNHEY, CDR2 SVGAGI. CDR3 in amino acids: CASSYSSTSGYYEQYF. DNA of the CDR3: TGTGCCAGCAGTTACTCGAGTACTAGCGGTTACTACGAGCAGTACTTC.

The chain couples TRBV11-2 to TRBJ2-5; 7 bases align to TRBD1. V trimming: 4 bases; J trimming: 1 base; junction bases outside the gene matches: 3. The CDR3 is 14 amino acids. From germline, CDR1 is SGHAT and CDR2 FQNNGV. The CDR3, as DNA: TGTGCCAGCAGCTCCTGGGACAGCCAAGAGACCCAGTACTTC. Translation: CASSSWDSQETQYF.

This sequence joins TRBV15 and TRBJ1-2, with 7 bases lining up with TRBD1. The germline V gene has CDR1 LNHNV and CDR2 YYDKDF (reference sequence). V was clipped by 8 bases and J by 0 bases; unmatched bases: 12. CDR3 length: 16 residues. CDR3 loop: CATAQDRRPSNYGYTF. CDR3 DNA sequence: TGTGCCACCGCTCAGGACAGGCGCCCATCTAACTATGGCTACACCTTC.

The chain combines TRBV12-3 or TRBV12-4 with TRBJ2-5; D remains ambiguous. V lost 5 bases and J lost 3, with 13 bases in between. The CDR3 contains 14 residues. CDR3 amino acids: CASSPQYHKETQYF. The CDR3 nucleotides read TGTGCCAGCAGTCCTCAGTACCATAAAGAGACCCAGTACTTC.

This clonotype showed up just a few times. This rearrangement joins TRBV11-3 to TRBJ2-1, with 10 bases aligning to TRBD1. CDR3 length: 15 amino acids. V gave up 5 bases and J gave up 6 bases; unmatched junction bases: 7. Germline assignment: CDR1 SGHNT and CDR2 YENEEA. The CDR3: CASSTRDRGGNEQFF. The CDR3 DNA follows: TGTGCCAGCAGCACCCGGGACAGGGGCGGCAATGAGCAGTTCTTC.

This clonotype was seen a handful of times. The V gene is TRBV6-6, the J gene TRBJ1-5; TRBD1 matches 9 bases. V lost 6 bases to trimming and J lost 6 bases; unmatched junction nucleotides: 6. There are 14 residues in the CDR3. Per germline, CDR1 MNHNY and CDR2 SVGAGI (reference sequence). The CDR3 loop is CASRHGTGTQPQHF. The CDR3, as DNA: TGTGCCAGCAGACACGGGACAGGGACTCAGCCCCAGCATTTT.

The rearrangement joins TRBV6-2 or TRBV6-3 to TRBJ2-7; 11 nucleotides line up with TRBD2. The germline gives CDR1 MNHEY, CDR2 SVGEGT. The CDR3 is 16 amino acids. Trimming at V came to 2 bases and at J to 5 bases, leaving 8 bases not matched to a gene. The CDR3 here is CASSYPLAGDWNEQYF. CDR3 nucleotides: TGTGCCAGCAGTTACCCACTAGCGGGAGACTGGAACGAGCAGTACTTC.

The chain carries TRBV10-3 and TRBJ1-5, with D hard to call. V lost 2 bases to trimming and J lost 3 bases, with 8 bases between them. Germline CDR1 is ENHRY and CDR2 is SYGVKD. CDR3 length: 14 residues. CDR3 in DNA: TGTGCCATCAGTGAGGAGTTTTCCAATCAGCCCCAGCATTTT. As protein: CAISEEFSNQPQHF.

This chain links TRBV9 with TRBJ2-7, with D unclear. Germline-derived CDR1 and CDR2 are SGDLS and YYNGEE. This CDR3 contains 12 residues. Trimming took off 3 bases at V and 10 bases at J, with 14 bases between the two ends. The CDR3 coding sequence is TGTGCCAGCAGCGGAGATTCGAACCTTCAGTACTTC. It is translated as CASSGDSNLQYF.